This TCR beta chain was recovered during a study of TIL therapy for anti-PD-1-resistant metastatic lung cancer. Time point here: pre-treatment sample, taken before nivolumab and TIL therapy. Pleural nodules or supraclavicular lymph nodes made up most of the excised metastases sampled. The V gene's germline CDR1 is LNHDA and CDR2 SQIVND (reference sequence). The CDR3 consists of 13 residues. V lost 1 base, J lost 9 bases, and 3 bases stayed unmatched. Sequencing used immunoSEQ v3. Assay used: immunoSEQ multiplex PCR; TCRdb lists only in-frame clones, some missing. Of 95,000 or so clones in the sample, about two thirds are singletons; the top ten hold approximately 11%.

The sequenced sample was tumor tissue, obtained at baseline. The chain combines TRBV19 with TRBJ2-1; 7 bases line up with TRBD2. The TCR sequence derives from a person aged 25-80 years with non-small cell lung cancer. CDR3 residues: CASSIGGGGEQFF. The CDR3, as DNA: TGTGCCAGTAGTATAGGGGGCGGGGGTGAGCAGTTCTTC.